The 20 T cell receptor beta chains below come from one sample, sequenced in a study of blood T cell repertoires in COVID-19 (dated by TCRdb to 2018 to 2021). The library was obtained by the immunoSEQ multiplex PCR assay. Here the immuneACCESS table is served through TCRdb, limited to in-frame sequences with V and J called. Missing clones are a known gap in these copies; in checked studies unresolved V genes cover under half, and the rest lacks a known reason. Recorded for this sample are some 310,000 clones; roughly 90% of them occurred a single time. The ten biggest clones cover 2.5% to 3.5% of the sample. Sequencing used peripheral blood. All receptors derive from a young woman with COVID-19, enrolled during active disease.

The chain recombines TRBV5-4 with TRBJ2-2; 9 positions agree with TRBD1. The germline gives CDR1 SGHNT, CDR2 YYREEE (reference sequence). The length of the CDR3 is 15 residues. J gave up 6 bases and V 0 bases, and 3 bases lay outside the gene matches. The CDR3 coding sequence is TGTGCCAGCAGCTTGGTGGGACAGGGAGCCGGGGAGCTGTTTTTT. Its protein product is CASSLVGQGAGELFF.

This chain joins TRBV7-9 and TRBJ2-1, with D tentatively TRBD1 (5 bases). The V end was cut by 5 bases, the J end by 3 bases, with 17 bases between. Germline V CDR1 and CDR2: SEHNR, FQNEAQ (reference sequence). The CDR3 covers 16 residues. The CDR3 nucleotides read TGTGCCAGCAGCCCAACCACAGGACCGAGCTACAATGAGCAGTTCTTC. Translated, it gives CASSPTTGPSYNEQFF.

The chain is built from TRBV6-5 and TRBJ2-3; 11 bases are a match to TRBD2. V shed 4 bases, J shed 6 bases, and the junction held 9 bases outside the gene matches. Germline lookup yields CDR1 MNHEY and CDR2 SVGAGI. CDR3 length equals 16 residues. CDR3 coding DNA: TGTGCCAGCAGTTCCCCCCTAGCGGGAGGAGGGGATACGCAGTATTTT. Translated, it gives CASSSPLAGGGDTQYF.

The chain carries TRBV4-1 and TRBJ1-3, with TRBD1 identical over 7 bases. With V trimmed by 3 bases and J by 0 bases, 20 bases remained unmatched. The CDR3 sequence is 21 residues long. From germline, CDR1 is MGHRA and CDR2 YSYEKL. CDR3 nucleotide sequence: TGCGCCAGCAGCCAGTATATAAGACAGGGTCTTACCCTTAGCTCTGGAAACACCATATATTTT. Translation gives CASSQYIRQGLTLSSGNTIYF.

V gene TRBV2 combines with J gene TRBJ1-5; weak D call: TRBD1 (6 bases). The germline V gene has CDR1 SNHLY and CDR2 FYNNEI. The CDR3 is 14 residues long. V shed 5 bases and J shed 4 bases, with 12 bases lying between them. The CDR3 region is CASSSDSQNQPQHF. The CDR3 DNA follows: TGTGCCAGCAGTTCGGACAGCCAAAATCAGCCCCAGCATTTT.

The rearrangement joins TRBV28 to TRBJ1-1; no clear D. CDR1 MDHEN and CDR2 SYDVKM come from the germline V gene. Trimming stripped 8 bases from V and 4 bases from J, with 11 bases between. CDR3 size: 12 residues. The CDR3 here is CASHSLSTEAFF. The CDR3 nucleotides read TGTGCCAGCCACAGTCTTAGCACTGAAGCTTTCTTT.

This rearrangement joins TRBV19 to TRBJ1-1; TRBD1 matches 8 bases. V lost 6 bases to trimming and J lost 3 bases; unmatched junction nucleotides: 12. Germline values: CDR1 LNHDA, CDR2 SQIVND (reference sequence). The CDR3 consists of 16 residues. The CDR3 protein is CASSPGGQGGDTEAFF. The DNA for the CDR3 is TGTGCCAGTAGCCCCGGAGGACAGGGCGGGGACACTGAAGCTTTCTTT.

Of note for this clone: Other DNA sequences from this sample encode an identical CDR3 as well. The chain employs TRBV30 and TRBJ1-2; possibly TRBD1 for D (5 bases). The CDR3 has 13 amino acids. V lost 0 bases to trimming and J lost 8 bases, with 13 bases between them. Germline CDR1 is GTSNPN and CDR2 is SVGIG (reference sequence). In nucleotides, the CDR3 is TGTGCCTGGAGTGTACAAAGGGGATGGGGCTACACCTTC. Its translation: CAWSVQRGWGYTF. Full variable domain (rest looked up from reference TRBV30 and TRBJ1-2): SQTIHQWPATLVQPVGSPLSLECTVEGTSNPNLYWYRQAAGRGLQLLFYSVGIGQISSEVPQNLSASRPQDRQFILSSKKLLLSDSGFYLCAWSVQRGWGYTFGSGTRLTVV.

The chain recombines TRBV27 with TRBJ2-2, with 7 bases fitting TRBD1. The CDR3 contains 15 residues. After removal of 6 bases from V and 3 bases from J, the junction contained 7 bases not matched to a gene. The V gene's germline CDR1 is MNHEY and CDR2 SMNVEV (reference sequence). CDR3 nucleotide sequence: TGTGCCAGCAGCTATAGGGACAGCTACACCGGGGAGCTGTTTTTT. Translated, it gives CASSYRDSYTGELFF.

This clone was detected once. This chain links TRBV6-5 with TRBJ1-2; 10 bases agree with TRBD1. J gave up 6 bases and V 5 bases, and 3 bases lay outside the gene matches. Germline V gene lookup returns CDR1 MNHEY and CDR2 SVGAGI. There are 13 residues in the CDR3. The DNA for the CDR3 is TGTGCCAGCAGTCTCGGGACAGGGGATGGCTACACCTTC. Protein sequence: CASSLGTGDGYTF.

This clone was counted a few times. J is TRBJ1-1 and V is TRBV19; D not certain. CDR1 LNHDA and CDR2 SQIVND come from the germline V gene (reference sequence). V lost 1 base to trimming and J lost 1 base, with 7 bases between them. This CDR3 is built from 14 residues. Here the CDR3 reads CASSIVGGNTEAFF. The CDR3, as DNA: TGTGCCAGTAGTATAGTCGGCGGGAACACTGAAGCTTTCTTT.

The CDR3 here is CASSFSGANSGNTIYF. In DNA, the CDR3 is TGTGCCAGCAGCTTTTCAGGGGCTAACTCTGGAAACACCATATATTTT. This chain links TRBV7-9 with TRBJ1-3, with D perhaps matching TRBD1 (6 bases). Germline CDR1 SEHNR, CDR2 FQNEAQ (reference sequence). The CDR3 runs 16 residues. Trimming took 3 bases from V and 0 from J, leaving 12 bases between them.

Comments on this clone: A read error may be the cause here, since a much bigger clone is one base away. CDR3 nucleotide sequence: TGTGCCAGCAGCCAAGGGGAGGACCAGCCCCAGCATTTT. This translates into CASSQGEDQPQHF. The genes are TRBV3-1 (or the pseudogene TRBV3-2) and TRBJ1-5, with unresolved D. Trimming pared 1 base from V and 7 bases from J, leaving 8 bases between. Germline CDR1 is LGHDT and CDR2 is YNNKEL (reference sequence). CDR3 size: 13 residues.

This clone was counted a few times. The gene calls are TRBV5-1 and TRBJ1-1, with a weak D call TRBD1 (5 bases). Germline loops: CDR1 SGHRS, CDR2 YFSETQ. Trimming took off 1 base at V and 1 base at J, with 8 bases between the two ends. The length of the CDR3 is 14 residues. In DNA, the CDR3 is TGCGCCAGCAGCTTGCGACAGTCGAACACTGAAGCTTTCTTT. It yields the protein CASSLRQSNTEAFF.

Only one count was recorded for this clone. The V and J genes are TRBV11-2 and TRBJ1-1; D is undetermined. CDR1 is SGHAT and CDR2 is FQNNGV in the germline V gene. Trimming left V 2 bases short and J 6 bases short, with 13 bases between. This CDR3 is built from 14 residues. As DNA, the CDR3 is TGTGCCAGCAGCTTAATTTTTGGAGGGTCTGAAGCTTTCTTT. It specifies CASSLIFGGSEAFF.

The CDR3 DNA follows: TGTGCCAGTGGACAGGGATATGGCTACACCTTC. Its protein product is CASGQGYGYTF. This chain links TRBV6-6 with TRBJ1-2, with 8 bases matching TRBD1. This CDR3 region has 11 residues. V dropped 9 bases and J dropped 5; count of bases not matched to a gene: 2. Germline-derived CDR1 and CDR2 are MNHNY and SVGAGI (reference sequence).

This clone showed up just once. The chain carries TRBV25-1 and TRBJ1-1; a weak D match, TRBD1 (6 bases). Germline V lookup: CDR1 MGHDK, CDR2 SYGVNS. CDR3 length: 14 residues. The ends were cut back, 4 bases at V and 1 base at J, with 10 bases in the middle. The chain's CDR3 is CASSGNRENTEAFF. The DNA for the CDR3 is TGTGCCAGCAGTGGCAACAGGGAGAACACTGAAGCTTTCTTT.

The V call is TRBV30, the J call TRBJ1-1; TRBD1 matches 8 bases. The trim removed 5 bases at V and 6 bases at J, leaving 5 bases unmatched. CDR1 and CDR2 from the germline V gene are GTSNPN and SVGIG (reference sequence). CDR3 length: 12 amino acids. The CDR3 bases are TGTGCCTGGGGGACAGGTCCGGCTGAAGCTTTCTTT. It translates to CAWGTGPAEAFF.

The chain links TRBV28 to TRBJ2-3; D may be TRBD2 (5 bases). Germline CDR1 and CDR2: MDHEN and SYDVKM. V was pared by 8 bases and J by 2 bases, with 17 bases between. The CDR3 extends over 15 amino acids. The CDR3 protein is CASYPAVSYTDTQYF. CDR3 nucleotides: TGTGCCAGCTATCCAGCGGTCTCTTACACAGATACGCAGTATTTT.

The rearrangement uses TRBV6-6 and TRBJ2-7; 14 nucleotides line up with TRBD2. Trimming took 5 bases from V and 4 from J; bases not matched to a gene: 7. Germline values: CDR1 MNHNY, CDR2 SVGAGI (reference sequence). The CDR3 loop spans 16 amino acids. This CDR3 reads CASSMGLAGDAYEQYF. In DNA, the CDR3 is TGTGCCAGCAGTATGGGACTAGCGGGAGATGCGTACGAGCAGTACTTC.